The next 7 T cell receptor beta chains were all read from a single sample in a study of blood T cell repertoires in COVID-19. Clones were read by immunoSEQ multiplex PCR, and TCRdb kept only the in-frame ones, dropping some. Here the sample spans over 110,000 clones, more than 75% being singletons. Sequencing was done on a sample of peripheral blood. The receptors originated from a man older than 75 with acute or convalescent COVID-19.

V usage is TRBV7-9 and J usage is TRBJ2-7; the match to TRBD2 covers 7 bases. The CDR3 is 16 residues long. Trimming at V came to 7 bases and at J to 2 bases, leaving 14 bases not matched to a gene. Germline V gene sequence: CDR1 SEHNR, CDR2 FQNEAQ (reference sequence). In DNA form, the CDR3 reads TGTGCCAGCACCTTGATGACCGGGAGGCAGGCCTACGAGCAGTACTTC. Its protein product is CASTLMTGRQAYEQYF. Drawing the rest from reference TRBV7-9 and TRBJ2-7, the complete variable domain is DTGVSQNPRHKITKRGQNVTFRCDPISEHNRLYWYRQTLGQGPEFLTYFQNEAQLEKSRLLSDRFSAERPKGSFSTLEIQRTEQGDSAMYLCASTLMTGRQAYEQYFGPGTRLTVT.

J is TRBJ2-5 and V is TRBV7-2; TRBD2 agrees at 11 bases. Trimming took 1 base from V and 2 from J; bases not matched to a gene: 3. Per germline, CDR1 SGHTA and CDR2 FQGNSA. The CDR3 is 16 amino acids. CDR3 residues: CASSLGSSGGQETQYF. The CDR3 region has the DNA TGTGCCAGCAGCTTAGGGTCTAGCGGGGGGCAAGAGACCCAGTACTTC. The whole variable domain, remainder taken from reference TRBV7-2 and TRBJ2-5, is GAGVSQSPSNKVTEKGKDVELRCDPISGHTALYWYRQSLGQGLEFLIYFQGNSAPDKSGLPSDRFSAERTGGSVSTLTIQRTQQEDSAVYLCASSLGSSGGQETQYFGPGTRLLVL.

The chain combines TRBV28 with TRBJ2-5; tentatively, D is TRBD2 (5 bases). Germline lookup yields CDR1 MDHEN and CDR2 SYDVKM. There are 14 residues in the CDR3. With 5 bases removed from V and 5 bases from J, the gap between germline ends came to 15 bases. DNA for the CDR3: TGTGCCAGCAGTCCACTAGGTGGTCGGGAGACCCAGTACTTC. It is translated as CASSPLGGRETQYF.

The chain carries TRBV11-2 and TRBJ1-1; maybe TRBD1 (5 bases). V was pared by 7 bases and J by 4 bases, with 25 bases between. The CDR3 covers 17 residues. CDR1 and CDR2 from the germline V gene are SGHAT and FQNNGV. As DNA, the CDR3 is TGTGCCAGCACCCCAGGAGGGCAAAGGGTGGGGACCACTGAAGCTTTCTTT. Translating gives CASTPGGQRVGTTEAFF.

In its sample, this clone was seen a few times. The chain has TRBV10-3 and TRBJ2-6; D is undetermined. The CDR3 consists of 14 residues. V lost 6 bases to trimming and J lost 0 bases, with 6 bases between them. Germline V CDR1 and CDR2: ENHRY, SYGVKD. CDR3 sequence: CAIRASSGANVLTF. CDR3 in DNA: TGTGCCATCAGGGCCTCCTCTGGGGCCAACGTCCTGACTTTC.

The V and J genes are TRBV5-1 and TRBJ1-2; 7 positions match TRBD1. This CDR3 is 13 amino acids long. Germline-derived CDR1 and CDR2 are SGHRS and YFSETQ. V shed 4 bases, J shed 7 bases, and the junction held 7 bases outside the gene matches. The CDR3 nucleotides read TGCGCCAGCAGCCCAACAGGGGATAGTGGCTACACCTTC. It codes for CASSPTGDSGYTF. The complete variable domain, with remaining parts taken from reference TRBV5-1 and TRBJ1-2, reads KAGVTQTPRYLIKTRGQQVTLSCSPISGHRSVSWYQQTPGQGLQFLFEYFSETQRNKGNFPGRFSGRQFSNSRSEMNVSTLELGDSALYLCASSPTGDSGYTFGSGTRLTVV.

The chain couples TRBV2 to TRBJ2-7; TRBD1 matches 11 bases. Germline V gene data show CDR1 as SNHLY and CDR2 as FYNNEI. Trimming removed 0 bases from V and 10 bases from J; junction bases left unmatched: 5. This CDR3 has 14 residues. This chain's CDR3 is CASSEARGTGGQYF. The CDR3 DNA follows: TGTGCCAGCAGTGAAGCGCGGGGGACAGGGGGTCAGTACTTC.